The entry below gives a single T cell receptor (beta chain) sequence along with its context. Its antigen is unknown. No qualities accompany the bases; no much larger clone lies one base away. This record comes from a study of cytomegalovirus exposure and HLA in healthy donors (dated by TCRdb to the late 2010s). Background on the whole study: In an earlier analysis of 550 to 750 of the donors, 250 to 350 Gb of sequence data and approximately 120 million unique TCR beta sequences from 150 million to 200 million T cells were reported. About 320 gigabases of sequencing data and some 85 million unique TCR sequences were included in an early release covering about 600 HLA-typed donors. Of the roughly 390 genotyped donors, around 81% fell in the genetic ancestry cluster associated with self-reported Caucasian donors. The study was designed to test whether signatures of past pathogen exposure could be identified by cataloging public T cell receptors. The study profiled the T cell repertoires of 500 to 800 subjects by immunosequencing and related them to cytomegalovirus serostatus. Along with the approximately 620-subject first cohort, a separate validation cohort of roughly 110 different subjects was used. To predict cytomegalovirus infection status, the study combined high-throughput TCR immunosequencing, statistical association of individual TCRs with disease status, and machine learning. To study patterns of TCR occurrence, a later analysis re-analyzed previously published TCR beta repertoires from 700 or so donors and added high-resolution HLA genotyping. The later analysis used no new phenotypic data to find candidate immune exposures, relying instead on TCR beta sequences and their occurrence across donors. In an earlier analysis of 587 of the donors, high-throughput TCR beta sequencing was used to judge whether each TCR beta V gene segment behaved as functional or pseudogenic. Donor age, sex, ethnicity and CMV serostatus were collected together with the repertoire data. A later genetic analysis used genome-wide SNP genotypes for about 60% of the 666 donors, treating that subset as a discovery cohort. Every discovery cohort repertoire had been produced on one sequencing platform. Class I and class II HLA loci were covered by the typing at four-digit resolution. Typing coverage differed by locus: A, B, C, DRB1 and DQB1 were typed in roughly 620-640 donors, DQA1 in around 500, DPA1 in 600 to 610, and DPB1 in around 440. A handful of DR-DQ haplotypes were handled as single units for association and clustering because linkage in the cohort was strong. On average, around 240,000 unique TCR beta nucleotide sequences were sequenced per donor among 300 to 500 genotyped donors of the cohort, with about 17% of those sequences being non-productive.

On the study overall, not on this receptor specifically: Compared with equally common non-associated chains, HLA-associated TCR beta chains in a later analysis were more clonally expanded and had lower generation probabilities. Most TCR sequences were seen in very few donors, while some public TCRs were found in many individuals. Linkage disequilibrium might explain the correlated functional status among segregating V segments, but an unknown experimental factor could not be excluded. The presence/absence analyses assumed that sequencing depth was roughly uniform across donors, and that assumption may not be true. The authors suggested that the approach could potentially be extended to other disease states and immunological phenotypes. The sequencing pipeline was judged likely to have produced a cluster of highly shared sequence variants as a technical artifact. The 87-base-pair reads could not distinguish some IMGT-functional V segments, including TRBV6-2 and TRBV6-3, so those segments were excluded. CMV serostatus was the only immune exposure information available for the cohort. The study listed 164 TCR beta chains as associated with cytomegalovirus. Because counts were too low, roughly 18 rarely observed V segments, including chromosome 9 orphons, were left out of the earlier analysis of some 640 of the donors. In both the original and validation cohorts, the classifier was reported to diagnose cytomegalovirus status with high specificity and sensitivity. In an earlier analysis of more than 450 of the donors, most TCR beta V segments were observed in productive rearrangements about 90% or about 30% of the time, broadly matching IMGT annotations. A few of the identified cytomegalovirus-associated TCR beta chains were confirmed in vitro to be specific for cytomegalovirus antigens. Specific HLA alleles were associated with more than 15,000 TCR beta sequences at a false discovery rate of 0.05 in a later analysis. According to a later analysis, TCR association rates differed among HLA loci, with DRB1 alleles showing the most associated TCRs and HLA-C alleles showing the fewest. The cohort was sequenced for TCR beta chains only, and without alpha or paired-chain data the features that could be detected were limited. Because HLA typing was missing for some donors at each locus, association tests included only the typed subset. A later genetic analysis reported fewer N-insertions in productive TCRs among donors in an Asian-associated ancestry cluster than the roughly 700-donor mean. A further reported finding was that TCR beta sequences accurately predicted the HLA-A and HLA-B alleles for most subjects in the first cohort. Assigning TCR associations to individual alleles was difficult when HLA alleles, especially DR and DQ, strongly co-occurred. A later analysis reported that several top co-occurrence clusters appeared linked to parvovirus B19, influenza, CMV and Epstein-Barr virus. In a later genetic analysis, a missense DCLRE1C variant was associated with V-gene and J-gene trimming of TCR beta chains, and the association was replicated in an independent cohort. According to a later analysis, most CMV-associated TCR beta chains appeared to be HLA-restricted, and the HLA associations seemed to be driven largely by CMV exposure.

The cohort was made up of around 720 healthy bone marrow donors. At the time of sampling, every cohort member was nominally healthy, though immune exposures that went unrecorded were likely present. The donor was CMV seropositive and was included in the group of almost 300 seropositive cohort members. Each donor provided a peripheral blood sample, and peripheral blood mononuclear cells were used for TCR beta sequencing. The Qiagen DNeasy Blood Extraction Kit was used to extract genomic DNA from the blood cell samples. Germline trimming amounts to 0 bases on V and 1 base on J, with 3 as the count of junction bases outside the gene matches. The CDR3 contains 15 residues, cysteine and phenylalanine counted. Only CDR3 DNA is held: 45 bases, read in frame from base 1. CDR1 and CDR2 were assigned from the germline V gene as SGHTA and FQGNSA. To prepare the library, the immunoSEQ multiplex PCR assay was applied. A mixture of 60 forward primers for TCR Vbeta segments and 13 reverse primers for TCR Jbeta segments was used in the multiplex PCR. A multiplex PCR assay on genomic DNA amplified the CDR3 region of rearranged TCR beta genes. Amplified TCR beta libraries were sequenced as 87-base-pair reads on the Illumina HiSeq System. In the original analysis: In a later analysis, around 80 million unique TCR beta chains were counted across the approximately 620 repertoires, and approximately 11 million of these chains were shared by at least two donors. Raw reads were error-corrected and collapsed into unique sequences by a nearest-neighbor algorithm in which closely related sequences were merged to remove PCR and sequencing errors. To assign V, D and J gene segments, CDR3 sequences were aligned to IMGT reference sequences. For a sequence to be retained, at least a six-nucleotide match to both a V gene segment and a J gene segment was required. A rearrangement was called productive if the CDR3 had no stop codons and remained in frame with V and J, and every other rearrangement was called non-productive. CDR3 was defined according to IMGT convention as the region running from the second conserved V-encoded cysteine to the conserved J-encoded phenylalanine. In an earlier analysis of 500 to 650 of the donors, sequences lacking an unambiguous match to a single V gene segment were excluded. An earlier analysis of about 590 of the donors classified V segments as functional when productive rearrangements were above 56.7% and as segregating when the standard deviation between donors was above 5%. A statistical classification framework was built to diagnose cytomegalovirus status from the catalog of TCR beta chain sequences. A later analysis assigned V and J genes by comparing TCR nucleotide sequences with IMGT/GENE-DB human TR gene sequences. In a later analysis, CDR3 sequences and most-parsimonious VDJ recombination scenarios were assigned using the TCRdist pipeline. A later analysis defined each TCR beta chain by its CDR3 amino acid sequence plus V-gene family, and excluded reads lacking a unique V-gene family. A later analysis removed 500 to 650 highly shared, low-generation-probability nucleotide sequences to deal with suspected cross-contamination and a sequencing artifact. In a later analysis, a clonal expansion index for each public chain was calculated from normalized within-repertoire ranks of inferred template counts. Generation probabilities in a later analysis came from a VDJ recombination model fitted to out-of-frame rearrangements, and those results were checked against IGoR. In a later analysis, TCR-TCR, TCR-HLA and TCR-CMV co-occurrence was scored with hypergeometric tests, and a repertoire-size bias correction was applied to TCR pairs. To estimate false discovery rates, a later analysis permuted the HLA or CMV assignments 20 times. In a later analysis, co-occurring TCRs were grouped using DBSCAN, and TCRdist sequence similarity was added for clustering within HLA-allele-positive subsets. Repertoires with fewer than 30,000 or more than 120,000 public chains, plus five repertoires with anomalous nucleotide sharing, were excluded from co-occurrence clustering. TCRdb took over this immuneACCESS table, retaining in-frame rearrangements with V and J assigned. Such tables are incomplete; in checked studies, under half of the missing clones stem from an unresolved V gene, and the remainder is unexplained. V and J calls and clone size are those listed in that table; D and trimming were worked out from the DNA. The table for this sample lists 140,000 to 150,000 clones; about 84% of them were counted only once. Roughly 2.4% of the sample is taken by the ten largest.

The chain was built from TRBV7-2 and TRBJ2-7, with TRBD1 matching 7 junction bases. This TCR was sampled from a woman in her late teens or twenties in good health and CMV-seropositive. Material for sequencing was PBMCs. Here is the DNA: TGTGCCAGCAGCTTAGCCCGGACAGGATCCTACGAGCAGTACTTC. It specifies CASSLARTGSYEQYF. The CDR3 plus the reference TRBV7-2 and TRBJ2-7 genes for the other parts give the full variable domain: GAGVSQSPSNKVTEKGKDVELRCDPISGHTALYWYRQSLGQGLEFLIYFQGNSAPDKSGLPSDRFSAERTGGSVSTLTIQRTQQEDSAVYLCASSLARTGSYEQYFGPGTRLTVT.